The sequence of this T cell receptor (beta chain) was determined in a study of CD8+CD57+ T cells in acquired aplastic anemia. Study information: Each DNA sample taken from sorted CD4+ and CD8+ cells came to about 3 ug on average. Healthy donors yielded 9.5 million to 11 million CD4+ cell reads on average.

TCR beta VDJ and CDR3 profiles were obtained from a genomic DNA template. One entry per CDR3 protein results from TCRdb running MiXCR on the reads. The sample lists 50,000 to 65,000 distinct CDR3 sequences, 45% to 70% occurring once. About this clonotype itself: The antigen remains undetermined.

General study findings and limits: Patients did not significantly differ from controls in CD8+ Simpson's diversity. The study identified twenty-nine CD8+ CDR3 sequences shared by patients and controls.

CDR1 is SNHLY, CDR2 FYNNEI, per germline. The CDR3 runs 14 residues. V lost 6 bases and J 5 bases, leaving 17 bases between the germline ends. Sequenced input: sorted CD4+, CD8+, or CD8+CD57+ T cells (not recorded which) from PBMCs. This chain connects TRBV2 to TRBJ2-7; D is perhaps TRBD1 or TRBD2 (5 bases each). This receptor was obtained from a human donor in good health, serving as a control. The CDR3 DNA follows: TGTGCCAGCAGGCAAACCGGGGCCGGGGACGAGCAGTACTTC. It translates to CASRQTGAGDEQYF.